The 17 T cell receptor beta chains below were found in one sample sequenced in a study of blood T cell repertoires in COVID-19. Clones were read by immunoSEQ multiplex PCR, and TCRdb kept only the in-frame ones, dropping some. The table shows around 190,000 clones, with roughly 85% occurring only once. Sequencing used PBMCs or T cells enriched from blood (not recorded which). All receptors derive from a woman in her late teens or twenties who had recovered from COVID-19.

The chain combines TRBV3-1 (or the pseudogene TRBV3-2) with TRBJ2-1; the D is unclear. Germline CDR1 is LGHDT and CDR2 is YNNKEL (reference sequence). V was clipped by 1 base and J by 8 bases, with 6 bases between them. The CDR3 contains 12 residues. CDR3 sequence reads: CASSQARDEQFF. The CDR3 DNA follows: TGTGCCAGCAGCCAAGCCCGGGATGAGCAGTTCTTC.

The chain combines TRBV29-1 with TRBJ1-6; D call uncertain. Between the trimmed V and J ends, which lost 4 bases and 8 bases, there was a span of 12 bases. Germline V lookup: CDR1 SQVTM, CDR2 ANQGSEA. The CDR3 spans 13 residues. CDR3 protein: CSVGMGGDSPLHF. In DNA, the CDR3 is TGCAGCGTTGGTATGGGCGGGGATTCACCCCTCCACTTT.

This chain links TRBV5-1 with TRBJ2-1; tentatively, D is TRBD2 (6 bases). The CDR3 runs 16 residues. Trimming cost V 0 bases and J 4 bases, with 14 bases left between them. Looked up from germline, CDR1 is SGHRS and CDR2 is YFSETQ. The CDR3 nucleotides are TGCGCCAGCAGCTTGGCGCTAGCGCATATTTACAATGAGCAGTTCTTC. It yields the protein CASSLALAHIYNEQFF.

This chain uses TRBV5-1 with TRBJ2-7, with 11 bases lining up with TRBD2. CDR3 length: 12 amino acids. V dropped 8 bases and J dropped 3; count of bases not matched to a gene: 1. In germline, CDR1 is SGHRS, CDR2 YFSETQ. CDR3 in amino acids: CASSGGGYEQYF. The DNA for the CDR3 is TGCGCCAGTAGCGGGGGGGGCTACGAGCAGTACTTC.

This clone was counted only a few times. The chain uses TRBV9 and TRBJ2-5, with TRBD1 identical over 7 bases. This CDR3 region has 17 residues. Germline CDR1 SGDLS, CDR2 YYNGEE. The V segment lost 4 bases and the J segment 2 bases; nucleotides outside the gene matches: 14. CDR3 amino acids: CASSPKHTGDRQETQYF. The CDR3 nucleotides are TGTGCCAGCAGCCCAAAACACACAGGGGACAGACAAGAGACCCAGTACTTC.

A few counts support this clone. The chain uses TRBV7-9 and TRBJ2-1; D is perhaps TRBD1 (6 bases). Trimming shortened V by 1 base and J by 3 bases, and 10 bases separated the two germline ends. This CDR3 is built from 15 residues. CDR1 and CDR2 (germline): SEHNR, FQNEAQ (reference sequence). The CDR3 region is CASSLVAGDYNEQFF. The CDR3 DNA reads TGTGCCAGCAGCTTAGTCGCAGGGGACTACAATGAGCAGTTCTTC.

This chain links TRBV6-5 with TRBJ2-7; TRBD2 aligns across 13 bases. Germline assignment: CDR1 MNHEY and CDR2 SVGAGI. The CDR3 is 15 residues long. Germline trimming cut 6 bases from V and 3 bases from J; bases unmatched to any gene: 5. The CDR3 region is CASSYGTSGIYEQYF. Written as DNA, the CDR3 is TGTGCCAGCAGCTACGGGACTAGCGGGATCTACGAGCAGTACTTC.

The J gene is TRBJ2-5, the V gene TRBV10-3; TRBD1 might be the D (6 bases). With 6 bases removed from V and 3 bases from J, the gap between germline ends came to 14 bases. Germline V lookup: CDR1 ENHRY, CDR2 SYGVKD. The CDR3 totals 14 residues. CDR3 DNA sequence: TGTGCCATCAGCAGCTACCGGGACAAAGAGACCCAGTACTTC. This translates into CAISSYRDKETQYF.

The chain couples TRBV19 to TRBJ2-1; 8 positions match TRBD2. V shed 1 base, J shed 12 bases, and the junction held 14 bases outside the gene matches. From germline, CDR1 is LNHDA and CDR2 SQIVND (reference sequence). The CDR3 is made up of 16 amino acids. DNA of the CDR3: TGTGCCAGTAGTATAGCAAGCGGGGGCGCGTATAAGGTGCAGTTCTTC. Its translation is CASSIASGGAYKVQFF.

The chain links TRBV19 to TRBJ1-2; 9 bases are shared with TRBD1. J was trimmed by 4 bases and V by 8 bases; bases with no gene match: 2. The germline V gene has CDR1 LNHDA and CDR2 SQIVND (reference sequence). The CDR3 runs to 12 residues. The CDR3 nucleotides are TGTGCCAGTGGGACAGGGTCCTATGGCTACACCTTC. This sequence encodes CASGTGSYGYTF.

The rearrangement joins TRBV7-2 to TRBJ1-2, with 8 bases identical to TRBD1. The CDR3 contains 13 residues. Germline V gene lookup returns CDR1 SGHTA and CDR2 FQGNSA. The V and J ends lost 7 bases and 6 bases, in that order; junction bases with no gene match: 7. DNA of the CDR3: TGTGCCAGCATCCTAGGACAGGGACATGGCTACACCTTC. Translated: CASILGQGHGYTF.

J is TRBJ1-1 and V is TRBV29-1; D remains ambiguous. Germline assignment: CDR1 SQVTM and CDR2 ANQGSEA. Deletions cut 1 base from V and 10 bases from J, with 13 bases between. The CDR3 length is 12 residues. CDR3 sequence: CSVEGFSITAFF. CDR3 sequence (DNA): TGCAGCGTTGAAGGTTTTTCTATAACAGCTTTCTTT. The variable domain in full, completed from reference TRBV29-1 and TRBJ1-1, reads SAVISQKPSRDICQRGTSLTIQCQVDSQVTMMFWYRQQPGQSLTLIATANQGSEATYESGFVIDKFPISRPNLTFSTLTVSNMSPEDSSIYLCSVEGFSITAFFGQGTRLTVV.

J is TRBJ2-1 and V is TRBV6-2 or TRBV6-3, with D maybe TRBD2 (5 bases). Germline CDR1 reads MNHEY; CDR2 reads SVGEGT. This CDR3 is built from 15 residues. The V and J ends lost 4 bases and 6 bases respectively, with 16 bases between them. CDR3 protein: CASSLTEVGSNEQFF. The CDR3 DNA is TGTGCCAGCAGTTTAACAGAAGTTGGGAGCAATGAGCAGTTCTTC.

The CDR3 sequence: CASSPLTGGANNEQFF. The CDR3 DNA reads as TGTGCCAGCAGCCCGCTTACCGGGGGAGCAAACAATGAGCAGTTCTTC. The chain joins TRBV7-2 to TRBJ2-1, with TRBD2 as a possible D gene (6 bases). Germline CDR1 SGHTA, CDR2 FQGNSA. V dropped 5 bases and J dropped 5 bases, with 19 bases sitting between them. The CDR3 sequence is 16 residues long. Drawing the rest from reference TRBV7-2 and TRBJ2-1, the complete variable domain is GAGVSQSPSNKVTEKGKDVELRCDPISGHTALYWYRQSLGQGLEFLIYFQGNSAPDKSGLPSDRFSAERTGGSVSTLTIQRTQQEDSAVYLCASSPLTGGANNEQFFGPGTRLTVL.

The chain recombines TRBV5-1 with TRBJ1-4, with unresolved D. The V and J ends lost 2 bases and 4 bases respectively, with 9 bases between them. CDR3 length equals 14 residues. Germline V gene lookup returns CDR1 SGHRS and CDR2 YFSETQ. The DNA for the CDR3 is TGCGCCAGCAGCTTTCCTAGAGATAATGAAAAACTGTTTTTT. Amino acids: CASSFPRDNEKLFF.

This chain joins TRBV7-2 and TRBJ2-7; D is possibly TRBD1 (5 bases). Germline CDR1 and CDR2: SGHTA and FQGNSA. This CDR3 region has 13 residues. With 2 bases removed from V and 7 bases from J, the gap between germline ends came to 12 bases. DNA of the CDR3: TGTGCCAGCAGCTTACAGGGTTCACGGGAGCAGTACTTC. As protein: CASSLQGSREQYF. Variable domain in full (rest from reference TRBV7-2 and TRBJ2-7): GAGVSQSPSNKVTEKGKDVELRCDPISGHTALYWYRQSLGQGLEFLIYFQGNSAPDKSGLPSDRFSAERTGGSVSTLTIQRTQQEDSAVYLCASSLQGSREQYFGPGTRLTVT.

CDR3 residues: CASSVPGQRTNNEQFF. As DNA, the CDR3 is TGTGCCAGCTCAGTACCGGGACAGAGGACTAACAATGAGCAGTTCTTC. V is TRBV18 and J is TRBJ2-1, with TRBD1 as a possible D gene (7 bases). The CDR3 consists of 16 residues. The V end was cut by 5 bases, the J end by 5 bases, with 19 bases between. Germline CDR1 is KGHSH and CDR2 is LQKENI.